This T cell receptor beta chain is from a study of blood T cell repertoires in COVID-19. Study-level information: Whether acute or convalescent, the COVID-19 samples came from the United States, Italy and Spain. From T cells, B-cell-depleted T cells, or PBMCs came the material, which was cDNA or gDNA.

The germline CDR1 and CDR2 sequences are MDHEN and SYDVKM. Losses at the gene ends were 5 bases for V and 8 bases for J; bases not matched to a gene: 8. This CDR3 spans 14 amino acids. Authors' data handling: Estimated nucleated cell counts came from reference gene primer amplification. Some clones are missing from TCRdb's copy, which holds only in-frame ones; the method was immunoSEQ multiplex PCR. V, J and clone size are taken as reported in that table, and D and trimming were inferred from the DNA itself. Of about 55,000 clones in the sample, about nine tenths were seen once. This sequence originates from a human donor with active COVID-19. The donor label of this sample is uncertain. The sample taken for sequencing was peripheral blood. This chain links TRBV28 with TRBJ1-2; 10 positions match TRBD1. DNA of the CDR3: TGTGCCAGCAGTCCGGGACAGGGGACGGGAGGCTACACCTTC. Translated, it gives CASSPGQGTGGYTF.